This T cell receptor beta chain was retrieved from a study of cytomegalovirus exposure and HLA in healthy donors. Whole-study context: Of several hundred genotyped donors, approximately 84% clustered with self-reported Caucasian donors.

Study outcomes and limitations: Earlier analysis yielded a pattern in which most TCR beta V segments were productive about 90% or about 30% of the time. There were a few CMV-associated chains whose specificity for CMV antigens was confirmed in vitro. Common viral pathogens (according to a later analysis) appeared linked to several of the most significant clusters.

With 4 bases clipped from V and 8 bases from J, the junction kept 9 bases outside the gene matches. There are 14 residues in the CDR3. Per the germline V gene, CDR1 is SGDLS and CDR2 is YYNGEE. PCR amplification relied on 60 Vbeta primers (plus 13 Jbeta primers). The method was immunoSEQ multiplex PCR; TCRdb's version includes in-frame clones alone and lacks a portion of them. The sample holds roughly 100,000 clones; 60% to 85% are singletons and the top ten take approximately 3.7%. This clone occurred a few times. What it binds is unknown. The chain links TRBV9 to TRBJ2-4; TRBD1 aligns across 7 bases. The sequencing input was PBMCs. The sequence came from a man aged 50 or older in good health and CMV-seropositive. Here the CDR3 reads CASSPPGQSYIQYF. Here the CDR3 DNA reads TGTGCCAGCAGCCCCCCGGGACAGAGCTACATTCAGTACTTC.